This T cell receptor (beta chain) came from a study of blood T cell repertoires in COVID-19 (dated by TCRdb to about 2020). With regard to the full study: Samples from collaborators originated in the United States, Italy and Spain and spanned both the acute and convalescent phases of COVID-19. The material from the prospective study consisted of cDNA or gDNA derived from T cells, B-cell-depleted T cells, or PBMCs. Deeply sampled blood TCRbeta repertoires from subjects exposed to, actively infected with, or recovered from COVID-19 were included in the dataset. A freely available public database, intended as a resource for researchers studying the immune response to SARS-CoV-2, is where the repertoires were released. Samples were obtained from the ongoing ImmuneRACE study (first 160 participants) and from approximately 1,200 subjects provided by 6 global collaborators. Sample metadata almost always included a de-identified subject ID, COVID-19 status, age in years and sex. Where available, HLA class I and class II types were taken from metadata supplied by the sample provider and were not determined by assay-based typing. General findings and caveats noted by the study authors: Clinical and demographic metadata were provided uncurated, with the amount varying by source and participant.

One collaborating source in Seattle enrolled patients while the patients were actively infected and followed the patients over time throughout the course of disease. The collaborating institutions used their own protocols to collect whole blood in K2EDTA tubes. For TCRbeta analysis, collaborators shipped samples in one of three forms: frozen whole blood, isolated PBMCs, or DNA extracted from either of those sample types. For this chain, trimming is 4 bases at the V end and 4 bases at the J end, and the number of junction bases without a gene match is 8. The cysteine opens and the phenylalanine closes a CDR3 of 16 amino acids. The entry retains the CDR3 DNA only, 48 bases that are in frame from base 1. CDR1 and CDR2, looked up from the germline V gene (reference sequence), are LNHNV and YYDKDF. TCRbeta CDR3 regions were amplified from genomic DNA using the immunoSEQ Assay, a bias-controlled multiplex PCR. Processing in the source paper ran as follows. The number of nucleated cells in each sample was estimated from the amplification of reference gene primers within the assay. To quantify the absolute abundance of each unique TCRbeta CDR3 rearrangement, sequence reads were collapsed and filtered. For each sample, productive Simpson clonality was calculated as the square root of Simpson's diversity index over productive rearrangements. TCRdb holds this immuneACCESS table with in-frame rearrangements only. Some clones are missing; in checked studies, unresolved V genes explain under half, and the rest has no known cause. The DNA gave D and trimming, while V, J and clone size come from that table. Across this sample there are some 73,000 clones, with approximately 86% seen only once. Approximately 6.3% of the sample lies in the top ten.

To note about this clone: Its binding antigen is unknown. One base away there is no much larger clone; base qualities are not given.

The sequenced sample consisted of peripheral blood. The sequence was collected from a man at least 80 years old with COVID-19, enrolled during active disease. Recombination linked TRBV15 to TRBJ1-2; TRBD1 aligns with 11 central bases. The encoded CDR3 is CATSIGTGGHGYGYTF. The bases read TGTGCCACCAGCATTGGGACAGGGGGTCACGGCTATGGCTACACCTTC. When the CDR3 is completed using the reference TRBV15 and TRBJ1-2 genes on either side, the full variable domain is DAMVIQNPRYQVTQFGKPVTLSCSQTLNHNVMYWYQQKSSQAPKLLFHYYDKDFNNEADTPDNFQSRRPNTSFCFLDIRSPGLGDTAMYLCATSIGTGGHGYGYTFGSGTRLTVV.